These 8 T cell receptor beta chains originate from one sample sequenced in a study of CD8+CD57+ T cells in acquired aplastic anemia. It was genomic DNA that served as the template for profiling TCR beta VDJ and CDR3. TCRdb re-called the reads through MiXCR, storing one row per CDR3 protein. The sample includes some 64,000 distinct CDR3 sequences, roughly 58% seen only once; the top ten take 2% to 3%. Sequenced material: sorted CD4+, CD8+, or CD8+CD57+ T cells (not recorded which) from PBMCs. These receptors were taken from a human donor in good health, serving as a control.

J is TRBJ2-7 and V is TRBV20-1, with unresolved D. V was cut by 5 bases and J by 0 bases, with 11 bases left in between. Germline V gene lookup returns CDR1 DFQATT and CDR2 SNEGSKA (reference sequence). The CDR3 is 13 amino acids. In nucleotides, the CDR3 is TGCAGTGCTCGGTCAGAATTCTCCTACGAGCAGTACTTC. Its protein product is CSARSEFSYEQYF.

The chain combines TRBV29-1 with TRBJ1-1, with TRBD1 matching over 10 bases. Per the germline V gene, CDR1 is SQVTM and CDR2 is ANQGSEA. V was pared by 4 bases and J by 4 bases, with 6 bases of the junction left unmatched. The CDR3 is 14 residues long. The CDR3 spells CSVVRDRGSTEAFF. CDR3 sequence (DNA): TGCAGCGTTGTTCGGGACAGGGGAAGCACTGAAGCTTTCTTT. The full variable domain, in which reference TRBV29-1 and TRBJ1-1 provide the parts outside the CDR3, is SAVISQKPSRDICQRGTSLTIQCQVDSQVTMMFWYRQQPGQSLTLIATANQGSEATYESGFVIDKFPISRPNLTFSTLTVSNMSPEDSSIYLCSVVRDRGSTEAFFGQGTRLTVV.

This chain joins TRBV7-9 and TRBJ1-1; possibly TRBD1 for D (6 bases). This CDR3 has 14 residues. Looked up from germline, CDR1 is SEHNR and CDR2 is FQNEAQ (reference sequence). Between the trimmed V and J ends, which lost 7 bases and 1 base, there was a span of 13 bases. In DNA form, the CDR3 reads TGTGCCAGCACGATGGACAGTGCGAACACTGAAGCTTTCTTT. Translation: CASTMDSANTEAFF.

The chain is built from TRBV19 and TRBJ1-2; unclear D gene. The germline CDR1 and CDR2 sequences are LNHDA and SQIVND (reference sequence). The CDR3 has 13 residues. Trimming took 2 bases from V and 8 from J, leaving 12 bases between them. The CDR3 here is CASSISSVGGYTF. The CDR3 DNA reads TGTGCCAGTAGTATAAGCAGCGTTGGGGGCTACACCTTC.

Remarks on this clonotype: Lacking the conserved final phenylalanine or tryptophan, this CDR3 likely reflects a read error. It is unclear where the CDR3 begins or ends on the DNA, so no DNA is shown, and the CDR3 is as TCRdb lists it. The rearrangement links TRBV2 to TRBJ1-3; no check of the table's D call, TRBD1, against the DNA was made. The CDR3 spans 8 amino acids, including both terminal residues. The germline gives CDR1 SNHLY, CDR2 FYNNEI. The CDR3 spells CARDRENT.

This clonotype has a count of ten or more. The chain recombines TRBV5-1 with TRBJ1-1; possibly TRBD1 for D (5 bases). Trimming removed 9 bases at V and 4 bases at J, with 22 bases between. Germline-derived CDR1 and CDR2 are SGHRS and YFSETQ. The CDR3 consists of 15 residues. CDR3 coding DNA: TGCGCCACCAATCAAGGGGACGGGGGAGGCACTGAAGCTTTCTTT. Protein sequence: CATNQGDGGGTEAFF.

The chain joins TRBV20-1 to TRBJ1-1; D is undetermined. The CDR3 covers 11 residues. CDR1 and CDR2 (germline): DFQATT, SNEGSKA (reference sequence). Trimming left V 6 bases short and J 10 bases short, with 15 bases between. As DNA, the CDR3 is TGCAGTGCCAGCGTGGGTGCGGGAGCTTTCTTT. Translating it yields CSASVGAGAFF.

The rearrangement links TRBV10-3 to TRBJ2-5; 16 nucleotides agree with TRBD2. CDR1 is ENHRY, CDR2 SYGVKD, per germline. The CDR3 contains 16 residues. The trim removed 11 bases at V and 0 bases at J, leaving 6 bases unmatched. The CDR3 reads CASGTSGREYQETQYF. The CDR3 coding sequence is TGTGCCTCAGGGACTAGCGGGAGGGAGTACCAAGAGACCCAGTACTTC.